This entry features one T cell receptor beta chain sequence. Its target is not known. This specimen comes from a study of shared clonotypes between healthy human individuals. The study's findings and limits: Some clonotypes were shared by all four sorted-subset donors, while others were not shared. The non-shared ones had lower generation probabilities than the shared ones. Sample collection involved blood only; tissue repertoires are likely different.

It was at deep level that the assay was run. Some clones are missing from TCRdb's copy, which holds only in-frame ones; the method was immunoSEQ multiplex PCR. Of about 2,200,000 clones in the sample, approximately 94% were seen once. This CDR3 contains 17 residues. Trimming at V came to 6 bases and at J to 1 base, leaving 13 bases not matched to a gene. Germline CDR1 and CDR2: KGHSH and LQKENI. Naive CD8 cells lacked CD45RO, underwent positive selection for CCR7 and left out terminally differentiated effector memory CD45RA+ cells. The sequenced sample consisted of naive CD8+ T cells from PBMCs. V and J are TRBV18 and TRBJ2-5, with TRBD2 matching over 8 bases. The receptor was isolated from a man aged 18 to 35 in good health. Some clones in this sample may be carry-over from other donors' samples. The CDR3 sequence is CASSFLRGELPQETQYF. Written as DNA, the CDR3 is TGTGCCAGCTCCTTTTTGCGGGGGGAACTCCCCCAAGAGACCCAGTACTTC.